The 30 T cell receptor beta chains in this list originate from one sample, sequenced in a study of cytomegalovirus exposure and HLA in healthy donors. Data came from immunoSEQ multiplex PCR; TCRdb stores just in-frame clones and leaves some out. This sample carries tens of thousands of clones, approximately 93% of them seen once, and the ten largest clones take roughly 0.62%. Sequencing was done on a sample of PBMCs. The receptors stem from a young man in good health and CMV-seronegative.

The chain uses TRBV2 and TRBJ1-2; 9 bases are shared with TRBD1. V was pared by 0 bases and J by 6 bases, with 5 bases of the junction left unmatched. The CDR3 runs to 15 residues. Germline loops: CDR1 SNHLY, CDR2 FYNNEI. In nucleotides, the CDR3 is TGTGCCAGCAGTGAAGCGGGGACAGGGAGGAATGGCTACACCTTC. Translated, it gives CASSEAGTGRNGYTF.

Written as DNA, the CDR3 is TGTGCCAGCAGTTCACCTCGACAGGGGACCATGAACACTGAAGCTTTCTTT. The encoded protein is CASSSPRQGTMNTEAFF. The rearrangement joins TRBV27 to TRBJ1-1, with 8 bases fitting TRBD1. V lost 4 bases to trimming and J lost 0 bases; unmatched junction nucleotides: 10. CDR1 and CDR2 (germline): MNHEY, SMNVEV (reference sequence). This CDR3 has 17 amino acids.

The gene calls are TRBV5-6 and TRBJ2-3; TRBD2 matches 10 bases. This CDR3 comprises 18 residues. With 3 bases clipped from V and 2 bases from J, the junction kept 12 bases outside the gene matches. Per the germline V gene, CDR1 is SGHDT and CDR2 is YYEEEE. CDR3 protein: CASSSTLVAGGLTDTQYF. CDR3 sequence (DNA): TGTGCCAGCAGCTCCACTTTGGTAGCGGGAGGCCTCACAGATACGCAGTATTTT.

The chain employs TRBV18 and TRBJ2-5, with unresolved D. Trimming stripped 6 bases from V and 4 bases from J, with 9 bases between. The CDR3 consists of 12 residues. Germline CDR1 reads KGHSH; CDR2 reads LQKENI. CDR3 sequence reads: CASSPSRETQYF. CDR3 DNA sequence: TGTGCCAGCTCCCCATCCAGAGAGACCCAGTACTTC.

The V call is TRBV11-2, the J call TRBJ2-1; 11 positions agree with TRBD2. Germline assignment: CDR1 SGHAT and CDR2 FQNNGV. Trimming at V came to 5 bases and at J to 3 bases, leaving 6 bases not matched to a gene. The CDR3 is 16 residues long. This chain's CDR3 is CASSILAGGVYNEQFF. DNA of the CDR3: TGTGCCAGCAGCATTCTAGCGGGGGGTGTCTACAATGAGCAGTTCTTC.

The CDR3 sequence: CASSQDRFRGWGGELFF. CDR3 nucleotides: TGTGCCAGCAGCCAAGATCGGTTCCGGGGGTGGGGCGGGGAGCTGTTTTTT. The gene calls are TRBV4-2 and TRBJ2-2; D may be TRBD2 (6 bases). V lost 0 bases, J lost 7 bases, and 18 bases lay in between. This CDR3 spans 17 amino acids. Germline values: CDR1 LGHNA, CDR2 YNFKEQ.

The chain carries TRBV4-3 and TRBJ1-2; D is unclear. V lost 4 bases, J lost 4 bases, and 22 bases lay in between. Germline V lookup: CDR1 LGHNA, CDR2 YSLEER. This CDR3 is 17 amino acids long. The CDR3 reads CASSLRESVGRAYGYTF. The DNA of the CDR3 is TGCGCCAGCAGCCTGCGGGAGAGTGTGGGTAGGGCCTATGGCTACACCTTC.

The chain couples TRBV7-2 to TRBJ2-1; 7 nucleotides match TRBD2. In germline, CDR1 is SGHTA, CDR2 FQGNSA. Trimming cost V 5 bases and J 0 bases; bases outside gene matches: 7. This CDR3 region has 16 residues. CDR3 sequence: CASSPRLAGSYNEQFF. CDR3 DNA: TGTGCCAGCAGCCCCCGACTAGCAGGCTCCTACAATGAGCAGTTCTTC.

In nucleotides, the CDR3 is TGCGCCAGCAGCTTGACAACTTCCGGGACAGCATACAATGAGCAGTTCTTC. This translates into CASSLTTSGTAYNEQFF. The chain employs TRBV5-1 and TRBJ2-1, with 7 nucleotides matching TRBD1. J gave up 4 bases and V 1 base, and 11 bases lay outside the gene matches. The CDR3 runs 17 residues. From germline, CDR1 is SGHRS and CDR2 YFSETQ. Full variable domain (remainder filled in from reference TRBV5-1 and TRBJ2-1): KAGVTQTPRYLIKTRGQQVTLSCSPISGHRSVSWYQQTPGQGLQFLFEYFSETQRNKGNFPGRFSGRQFSNSRSEMNVSTLELGDSALYLCASSLTTSGTAYNEQFFGPGTRLTVL.

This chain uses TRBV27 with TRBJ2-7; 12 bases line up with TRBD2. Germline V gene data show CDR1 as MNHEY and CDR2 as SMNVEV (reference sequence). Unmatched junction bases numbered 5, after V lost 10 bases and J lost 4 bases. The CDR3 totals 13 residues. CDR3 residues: CATGTSGRYEQYF. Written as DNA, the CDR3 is TGTGCCACCGGTACTAGCGGGAGGTACGAGCAGTACTTC.

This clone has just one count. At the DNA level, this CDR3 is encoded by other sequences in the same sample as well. The CDR3 spells CASSLVDRGYEQYF. The CDR3 nucleotides are TGTGCCAGCAGTTTAGTTGACAGGGGTTACGAGCAGTACTTC. The chain employs TRBV28 and TRBJ2-7, with 8 bases lining up with TRBD1. In germline, CDR1 is MDHEN, CDR2 SYDVKM. The CDR3 is made up of 14 amino acids. V lost 2 bases and J lost 4; bases outside the gene matches: 4.

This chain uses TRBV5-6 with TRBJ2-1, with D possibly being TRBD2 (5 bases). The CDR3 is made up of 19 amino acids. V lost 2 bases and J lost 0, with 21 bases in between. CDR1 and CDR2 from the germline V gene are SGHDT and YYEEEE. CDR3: CASSLRGSGLFSSYNEQFF. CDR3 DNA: TGTGCCAGCAGCTTACGGGGTTCGGGTTTATTTAGCTCCTACAATGAGCAGTTCTTC.

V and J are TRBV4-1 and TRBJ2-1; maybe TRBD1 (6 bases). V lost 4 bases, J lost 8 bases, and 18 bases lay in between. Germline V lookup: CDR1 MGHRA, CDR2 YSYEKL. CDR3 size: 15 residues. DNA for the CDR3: TGCGCCAGCAGCCCCCAACCGACAGGTAGGGATGAGCAGTTCTTC. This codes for CASSPQPTGRDEQFF.

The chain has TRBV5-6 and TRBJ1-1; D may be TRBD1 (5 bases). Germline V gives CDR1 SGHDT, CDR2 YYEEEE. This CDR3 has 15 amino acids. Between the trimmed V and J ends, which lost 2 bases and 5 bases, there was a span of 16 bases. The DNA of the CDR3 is TGTGCCAGCAGCTTTGAGACCGGGGGATGGACTGAAGCTTTCTTT. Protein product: CASSFETGGWTEAFF.

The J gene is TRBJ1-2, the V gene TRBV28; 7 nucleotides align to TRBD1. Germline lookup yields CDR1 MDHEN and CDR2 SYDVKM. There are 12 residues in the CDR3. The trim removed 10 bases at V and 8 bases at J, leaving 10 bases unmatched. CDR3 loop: CATAMTGLGYTF. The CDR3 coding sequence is TGTGCCACCGCCATGACAGGGCTAGGCTACACCTTC.

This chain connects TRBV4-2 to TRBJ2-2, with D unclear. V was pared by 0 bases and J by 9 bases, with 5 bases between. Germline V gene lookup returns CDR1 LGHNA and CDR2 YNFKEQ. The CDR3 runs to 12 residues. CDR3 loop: CASSQDGRELFF. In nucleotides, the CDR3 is TGTGCCAGCAGCCAAGATGGCAGGGAGCTGTTTTTT.

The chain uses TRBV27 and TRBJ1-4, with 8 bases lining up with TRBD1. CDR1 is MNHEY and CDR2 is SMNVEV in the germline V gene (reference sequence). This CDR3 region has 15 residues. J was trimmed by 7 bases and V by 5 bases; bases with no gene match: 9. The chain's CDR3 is CASSPDRVVSEKLFF. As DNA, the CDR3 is TGTGCCAGCAGTCCGGACAGGGTGGTGTCTGAAAAACTGTTTTTT.

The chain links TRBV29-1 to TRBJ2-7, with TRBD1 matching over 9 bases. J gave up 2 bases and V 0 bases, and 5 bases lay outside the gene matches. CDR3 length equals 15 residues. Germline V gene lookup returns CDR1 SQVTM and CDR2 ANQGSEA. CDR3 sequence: CSVEDRDRATYEQYF. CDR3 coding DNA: TGCAGCGTTGAAGACCGGGACAGGGCCACCTACGAGCAGTACTTC.

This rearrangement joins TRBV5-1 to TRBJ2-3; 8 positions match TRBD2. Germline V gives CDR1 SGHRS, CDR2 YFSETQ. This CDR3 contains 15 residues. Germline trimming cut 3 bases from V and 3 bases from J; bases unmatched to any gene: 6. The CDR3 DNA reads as TGCGCCAGCAGCTGGAGCGCGGGGGGAACAGATACGCAGTATTTT. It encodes CASSWSAGGTDTQYF.

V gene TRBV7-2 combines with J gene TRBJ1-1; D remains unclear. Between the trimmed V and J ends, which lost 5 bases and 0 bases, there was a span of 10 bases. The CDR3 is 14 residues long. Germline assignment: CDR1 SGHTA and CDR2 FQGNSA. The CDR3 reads CASSAGNMNTEAFF. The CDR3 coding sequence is TGTGCCAGCAGCGCGGGAAATATGAACACTGAAGCTTTCTTT.

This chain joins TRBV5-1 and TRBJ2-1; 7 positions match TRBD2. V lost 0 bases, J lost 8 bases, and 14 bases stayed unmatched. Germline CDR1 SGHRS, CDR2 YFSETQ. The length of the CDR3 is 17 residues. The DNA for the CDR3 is TGCGCCAGCAGCTTGGGGGGGACTACCTTTGGACAATATGAGCAGTTCTTC. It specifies CASSLGGTTFGQYEQFF.

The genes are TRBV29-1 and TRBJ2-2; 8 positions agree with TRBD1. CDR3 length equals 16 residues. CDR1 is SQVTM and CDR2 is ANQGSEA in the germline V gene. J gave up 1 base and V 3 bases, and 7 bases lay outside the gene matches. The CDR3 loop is CSVDGRGQGNTGELFF. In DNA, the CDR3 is TGCAGCGTTGACGGTCGTGGACAGGGGAACACCGGGGAGCTGTTTTTT.

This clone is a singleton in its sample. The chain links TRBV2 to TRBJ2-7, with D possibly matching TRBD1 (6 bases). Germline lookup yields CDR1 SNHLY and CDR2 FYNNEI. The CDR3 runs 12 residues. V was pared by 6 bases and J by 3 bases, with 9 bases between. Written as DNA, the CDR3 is TGTGCCAGCAGCCGGGACAACTACGAGCAGTACTTC. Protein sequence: CASSRDNYEQYF.

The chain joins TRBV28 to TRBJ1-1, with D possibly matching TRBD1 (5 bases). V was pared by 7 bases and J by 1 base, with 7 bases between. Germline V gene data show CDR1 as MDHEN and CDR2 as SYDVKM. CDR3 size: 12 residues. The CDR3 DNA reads TGTGCCAGCAAAGACAGGAACACTGAAGCTTTCTTT. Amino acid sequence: CASKDRNTEAFF.

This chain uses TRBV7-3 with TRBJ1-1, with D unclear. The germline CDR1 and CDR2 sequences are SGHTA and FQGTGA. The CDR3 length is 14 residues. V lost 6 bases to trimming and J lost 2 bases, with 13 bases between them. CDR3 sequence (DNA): TGTGCCAGCAGGAAACGGGCGGGAAACACTGAAGCTTTCTTT. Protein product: CASRKRAGNTEAFF.

The CDR3 loop reads CASSLPGQGAYEQYF. For the CDR3, the DNA is TGTGCCAGCAGCTTGCCCGGACAGGGGGCTTACGAGCAGTACTTC. The V gene is TRBV5-8, the J gene TRBJ2-7; TRBD1 aligns across 11 bases. The CDR3 is made up of 15 amino acids. V dropped 1 base and J dropped 4; count of bases not matched to a gene: 4. CDR1 and CDR2 from the germline V gene are SGHTS and YDEGEE.

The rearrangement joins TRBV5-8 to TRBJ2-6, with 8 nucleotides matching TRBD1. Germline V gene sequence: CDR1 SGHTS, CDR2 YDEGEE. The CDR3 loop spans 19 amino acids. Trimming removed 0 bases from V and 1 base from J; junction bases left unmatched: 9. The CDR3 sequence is CASSLVGQGIVSGANVLTF. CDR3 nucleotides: TGTGCCAGCAGCTTGGTAGGACAGGGTATCGTTTCTGGGGCCAACGTCCTGACTTTC.

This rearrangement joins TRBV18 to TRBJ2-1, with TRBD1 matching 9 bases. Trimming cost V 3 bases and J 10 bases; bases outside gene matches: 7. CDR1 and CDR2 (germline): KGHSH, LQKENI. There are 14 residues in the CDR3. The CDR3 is CASSPGQGIGEQFF. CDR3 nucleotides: TGTGCCAGCTCACCTGGACAGGGGATCGGGGAGCAGTTCTTC.

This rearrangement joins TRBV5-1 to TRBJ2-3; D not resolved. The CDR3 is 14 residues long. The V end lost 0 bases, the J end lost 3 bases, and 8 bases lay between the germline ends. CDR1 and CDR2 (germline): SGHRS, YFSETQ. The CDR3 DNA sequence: TGCGCCAGCAGCTTGGCCGTTCAGACAGATACGCAGTATTTT. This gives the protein CASSLAVQTDTQYF.

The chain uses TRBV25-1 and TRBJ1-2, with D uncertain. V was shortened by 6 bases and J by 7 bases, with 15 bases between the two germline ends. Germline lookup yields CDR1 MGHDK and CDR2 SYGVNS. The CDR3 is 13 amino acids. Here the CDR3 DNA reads TGTGCCAGCAGGTCCGACTCGTATCCTGGCTACACCTTC. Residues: CASRSDSYPGYTF.